This T cell receptor beta chain emerged from a study of monozygotic twins with inflammatory bowel disease. Broader study findings: Clonotype sharing was lower in IBD patients than healthy twins, most markedly with disease activity. Diversity of TCRbeta measured by inverse Simpson was lower in IBD patients than in healthy co-twins.

The CDR3 consists of 15 residues. CDR1 is SGHNT, CDR2 YYREEE, per germline (reference sequence). As concerns this clonotype: The antigen is not known.

Added by template switching were UMIs that each held a 6-nucleotide sample barcode. From the 5' RACE reads, TCRdb lists one entry per CDR3 protein and no DNA. Its table records approximately 400,000 distinct CDR3 sequences. The sequence derives from a human donor with ulcerative colitis or Crohn's disease, or a healthy co-twin of an affected twin (not recorded which). The gene calls are TRBV5-4 and TRBJ2-5; TCRdb's D gene call, TRBD1, goes unchecked for lack of DNA. The sequenced sample consisted of blood. CDR3 region: CASYLPGTGDGTQYF.